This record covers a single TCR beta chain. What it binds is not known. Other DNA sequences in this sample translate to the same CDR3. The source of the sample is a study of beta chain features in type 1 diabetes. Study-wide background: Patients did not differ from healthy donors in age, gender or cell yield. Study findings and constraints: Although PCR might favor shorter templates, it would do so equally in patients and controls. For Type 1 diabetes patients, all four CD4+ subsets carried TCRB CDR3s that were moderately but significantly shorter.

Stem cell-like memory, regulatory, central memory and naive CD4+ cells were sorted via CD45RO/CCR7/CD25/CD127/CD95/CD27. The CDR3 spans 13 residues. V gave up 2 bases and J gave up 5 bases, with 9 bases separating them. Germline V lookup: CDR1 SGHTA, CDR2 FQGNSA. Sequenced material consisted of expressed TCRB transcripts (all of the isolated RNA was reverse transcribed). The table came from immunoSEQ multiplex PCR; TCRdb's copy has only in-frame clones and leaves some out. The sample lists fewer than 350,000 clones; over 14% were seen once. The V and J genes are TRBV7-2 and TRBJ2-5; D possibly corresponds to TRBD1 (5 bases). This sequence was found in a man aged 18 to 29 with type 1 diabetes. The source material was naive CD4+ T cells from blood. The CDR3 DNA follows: TGTGCCAGCAGCTTAAGGGGCCCGGAGACCCAGTACTTC. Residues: CASSLRGPETQYF.